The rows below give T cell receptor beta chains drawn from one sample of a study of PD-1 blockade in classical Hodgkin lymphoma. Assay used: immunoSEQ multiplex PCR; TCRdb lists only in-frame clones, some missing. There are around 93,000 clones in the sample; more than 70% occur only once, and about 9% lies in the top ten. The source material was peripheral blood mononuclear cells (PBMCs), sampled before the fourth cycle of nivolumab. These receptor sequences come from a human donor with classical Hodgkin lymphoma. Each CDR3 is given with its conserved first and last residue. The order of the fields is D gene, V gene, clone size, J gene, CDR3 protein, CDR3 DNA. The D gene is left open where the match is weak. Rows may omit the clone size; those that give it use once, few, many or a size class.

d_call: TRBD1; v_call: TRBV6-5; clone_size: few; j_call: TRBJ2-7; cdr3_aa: CASSYRTGELGQYF; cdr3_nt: TGTGCCAGCAGTTACAGGACAGGGGAGTTGGGACAGTACTTC
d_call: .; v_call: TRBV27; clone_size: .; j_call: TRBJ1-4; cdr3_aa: CASSPLSGGFGNEKLFF; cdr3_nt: TGTGCCAGCAGTCCCCTATCTGGGGGGTTTGGGAATGAAAAACTGTTTTTT
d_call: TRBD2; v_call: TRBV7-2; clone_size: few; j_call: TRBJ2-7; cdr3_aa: CASSPFWERGFVHEQYF; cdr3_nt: TGTGCCAGCAGCCCATTTTGGGAGCGGGGGTTCGTCCACGAGCAGTACTTC
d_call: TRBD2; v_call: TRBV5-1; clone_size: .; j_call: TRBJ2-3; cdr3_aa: CASSLVTSGTDTQYF; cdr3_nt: TGCGCCAGCAGCTTGGTGACTAGCGGCACAGATACGCAGTATTTT
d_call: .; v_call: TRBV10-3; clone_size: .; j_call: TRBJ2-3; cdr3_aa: CAISESTDTQYF; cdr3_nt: TGTGCCATCAGTGAGTCGACAGATACGCAGTATTTT
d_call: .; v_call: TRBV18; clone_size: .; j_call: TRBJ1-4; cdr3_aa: CASSPTPRSSTNEKLFF; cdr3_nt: TGTGCCAGCTCACCCACCCCTCGGTCGTCAACTAATGAAAAACTGTTTTTT
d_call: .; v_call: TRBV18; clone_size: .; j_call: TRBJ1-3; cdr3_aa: CASSPRRGPLYF; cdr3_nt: TGTGCCAGCTCACCCCGGCGGGGGCCCCTATATTTT
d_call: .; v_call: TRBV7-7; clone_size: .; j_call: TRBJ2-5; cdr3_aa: CASSLEYGAETQYF; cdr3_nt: TGTGCCAGCAGCTTAGAATACGGTGCGGAGACCCAGTACTTC
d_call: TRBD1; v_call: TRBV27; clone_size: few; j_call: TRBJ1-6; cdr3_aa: CASSLTRGDRVSPLHF; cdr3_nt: TGTGCCAGCAGTTTGACCAGGGGGGATAGAGTATCACCCCTCCACTTT
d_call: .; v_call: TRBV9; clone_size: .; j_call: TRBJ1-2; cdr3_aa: CASSVQGLGYTF; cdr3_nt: TGTGCCAGCAGCGTACAGGGGTTGGGCTACACCTTC
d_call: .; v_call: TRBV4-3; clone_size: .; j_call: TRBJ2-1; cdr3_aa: CASSQELAPYNEQFF; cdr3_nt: TGCGCCAGCAGCCAGGAGCTAGCGCCATACAATGAGCAGTTCTTC
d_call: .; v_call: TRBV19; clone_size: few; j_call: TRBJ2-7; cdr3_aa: CASSIGAGWYEQYF; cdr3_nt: TGTGCCAGTAGTATCGGAGCAGGGTGGTACGAGCAGTACTTC
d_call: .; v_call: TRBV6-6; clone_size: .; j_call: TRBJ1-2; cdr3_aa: CASREGGEYGYTF; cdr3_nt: TGTGCCAGCAGGGAGGGCGGGGAGTATGGCTACACCTTC
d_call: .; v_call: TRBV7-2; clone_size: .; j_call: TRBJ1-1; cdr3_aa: CASSTAGVNTEAFF; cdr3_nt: TGTGCCAGCAGCACCGCAGGGGTGAACACTGAAGCTTTCTTT
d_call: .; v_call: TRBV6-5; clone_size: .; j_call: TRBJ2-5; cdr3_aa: CASSPGRYQETQYF; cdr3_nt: TGTGCCAGCAGCCCCGGCCGGTACCAAGAGACCCAGTACTTC
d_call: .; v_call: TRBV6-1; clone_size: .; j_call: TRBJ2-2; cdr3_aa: CASIGAGANTGELFF; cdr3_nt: TGTGCCAGCATTGGGGCAGGGGCGAACACCGGGGAGCTGTTTTTT
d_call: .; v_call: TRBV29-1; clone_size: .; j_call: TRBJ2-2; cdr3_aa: CSVGWVGGELFF; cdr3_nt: TGCAGCGTGGGGTGGGTTGGCGGGGAGCTGTTTTTT
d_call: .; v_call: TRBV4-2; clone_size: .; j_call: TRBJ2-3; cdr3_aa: CASSQDRKEAITDTQYF; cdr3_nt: TGTGCCAGCAGCCAAGATAGGAAGGAAGCTATCACAGATACGCAGTATTTT
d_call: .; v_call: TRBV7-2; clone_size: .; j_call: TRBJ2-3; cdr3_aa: CASSPQWGGTDTQYF; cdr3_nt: TGTGCCAGCAGCCCTCAATGGGGCGGCACAGATACGCAGTATTTT
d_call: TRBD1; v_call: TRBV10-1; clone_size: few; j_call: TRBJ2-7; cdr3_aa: CASSEGTEGEYEQYF; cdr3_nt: TGCGCCAGCAGTGAAGGGACAGAAGGGGAATACGAGCAGTACTTC
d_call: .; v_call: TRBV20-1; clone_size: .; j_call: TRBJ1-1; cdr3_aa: CSAKNKAFF; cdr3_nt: TGCAGTGCTAAGAATAAAGCTTTCTTT
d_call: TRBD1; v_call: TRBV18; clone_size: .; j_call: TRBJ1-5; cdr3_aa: CASSPDRGLQPQHF; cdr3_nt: TGTGCCAGCTCACCGGACAGGGGGCTGCAGCCCCAGCATTTT
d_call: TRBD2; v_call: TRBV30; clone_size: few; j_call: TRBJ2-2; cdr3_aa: CAWSVVCGASGYTGELFF; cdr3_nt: TGTGCCTGGAGTGTAGTGTGCGGGGCTAGCGGGTACACCGGGGAGCTGTTTTTT
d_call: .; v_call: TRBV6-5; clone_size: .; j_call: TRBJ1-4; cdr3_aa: CASSPQFGEKLFF; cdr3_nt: TGTGCCAGCAGTCCCCAGTTCGGGGAAAAACTGTTTTTT
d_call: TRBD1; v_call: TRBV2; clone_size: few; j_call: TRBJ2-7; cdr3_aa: CASSELWLGQVSYEQYF; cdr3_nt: TGTGCCAGCAGTGAATTATGGTTGGGACAGGTCTCCTACGAGCAGTACTTC
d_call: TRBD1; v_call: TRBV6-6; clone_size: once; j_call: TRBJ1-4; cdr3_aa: CASSYSDRGDEKLFF; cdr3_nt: TGTGCCAGCAGTTATTCGGACAGGGGCGATGAAAAACTGTTTTTT
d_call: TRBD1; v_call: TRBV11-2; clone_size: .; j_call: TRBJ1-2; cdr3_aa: CASSFDRGGYTF; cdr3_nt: TGTGCCAGCAGCTTCGACAGGGGTGGCTACACCTTC
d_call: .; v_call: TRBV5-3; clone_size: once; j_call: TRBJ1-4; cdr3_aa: CARSAPGLTMEKLFF; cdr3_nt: TGTGCCAGAAGCGCTCCGGGTCTTACCATGGAAAAACTGTTTTTT
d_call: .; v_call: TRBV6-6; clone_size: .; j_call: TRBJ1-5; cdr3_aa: CASSYGNQPQHF; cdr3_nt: TGTGCCAGCAGTTACGGGAATCAGCCCCAGCATTTT